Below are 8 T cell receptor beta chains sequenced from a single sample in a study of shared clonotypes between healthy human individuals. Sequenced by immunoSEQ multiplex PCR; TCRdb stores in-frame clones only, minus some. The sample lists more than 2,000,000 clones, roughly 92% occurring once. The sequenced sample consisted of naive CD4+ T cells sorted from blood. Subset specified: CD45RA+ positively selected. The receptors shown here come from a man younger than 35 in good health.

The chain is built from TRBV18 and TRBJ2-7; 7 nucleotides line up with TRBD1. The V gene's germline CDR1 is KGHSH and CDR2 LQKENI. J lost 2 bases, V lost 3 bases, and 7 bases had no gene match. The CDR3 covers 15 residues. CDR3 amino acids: CASSPPTGSPYEQYF. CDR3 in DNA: TGTGCCAGCTCACCTCCGACAGGGAGCCCCTACGAGCAGTACTTC.

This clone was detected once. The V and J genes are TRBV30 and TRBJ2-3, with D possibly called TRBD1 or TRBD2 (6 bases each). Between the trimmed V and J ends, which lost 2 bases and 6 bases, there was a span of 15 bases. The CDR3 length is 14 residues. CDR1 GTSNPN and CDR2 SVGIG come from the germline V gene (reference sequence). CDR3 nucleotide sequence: TGTGCCTGGAGTCTCCCCGGGGGCCGCGATACGCAGTATTTT. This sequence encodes CAWSLPGGRDTQYF.

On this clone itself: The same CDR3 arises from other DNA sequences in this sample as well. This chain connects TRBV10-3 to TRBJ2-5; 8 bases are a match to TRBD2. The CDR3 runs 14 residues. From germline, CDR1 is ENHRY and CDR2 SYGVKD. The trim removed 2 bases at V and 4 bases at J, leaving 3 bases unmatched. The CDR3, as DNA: TGTGCCATCAGTGAGGCGGGGGGCAGAGAGACCCAGTACTTC. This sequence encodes CAISEAGGRETQYF.

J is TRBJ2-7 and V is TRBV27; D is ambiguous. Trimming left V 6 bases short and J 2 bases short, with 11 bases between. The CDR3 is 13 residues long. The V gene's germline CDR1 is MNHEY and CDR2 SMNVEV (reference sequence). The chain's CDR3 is CASSLDGPYEQYF. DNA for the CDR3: TGTGCCAGCAGCCTAGACGGGCCCTACGAGCAGTACTTC.

CDR3 bases: TGCGCCAGCAGTCGACTAGCGGGGGGAGTCGATGAGCAGTTCTTC. Translated, it gives CASSRLAGGVDEQFF. The chain joins TRBV10-2 to TRBJ2-1, with TRBD2 matching over 13 bases. The V gene's germline CDR1 is WSHSY and CDR2 SAAADI. The CDR3 totals 15 residues. V lost 5 bases to trimming and J lost 8 bases; unmatched junction nucleotides: 6.

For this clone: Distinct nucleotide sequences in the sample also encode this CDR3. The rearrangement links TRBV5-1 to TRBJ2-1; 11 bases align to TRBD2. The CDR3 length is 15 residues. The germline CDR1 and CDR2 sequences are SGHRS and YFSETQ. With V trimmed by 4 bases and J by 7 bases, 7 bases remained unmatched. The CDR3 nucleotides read TGCGCCAGCAGCCCCACTAGCGGGGGTAGAAATGAGCAGTTCTTC. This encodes CASSPTSGGRNEQFF.

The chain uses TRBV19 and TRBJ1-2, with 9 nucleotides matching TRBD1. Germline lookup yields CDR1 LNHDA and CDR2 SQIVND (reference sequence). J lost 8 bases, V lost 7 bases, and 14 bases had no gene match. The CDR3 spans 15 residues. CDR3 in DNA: TGTGCCAGTACCTCCGGACAGGGGTTGTCGATCGGCTACACCTTC. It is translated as CASTSGQGLSIGYTF.

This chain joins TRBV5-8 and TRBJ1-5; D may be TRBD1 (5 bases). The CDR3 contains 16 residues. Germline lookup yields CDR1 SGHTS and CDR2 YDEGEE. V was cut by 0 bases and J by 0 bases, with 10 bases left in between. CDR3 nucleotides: TGTGCCAGCAGCTTGGGAGGGGTCCATAGCAATCAGCCCCAGCATTTT. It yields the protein CASSLGGVHSNQPQHF. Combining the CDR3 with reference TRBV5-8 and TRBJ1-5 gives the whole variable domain EAGVTQSPTHLIKTRGQQATLRCSPISGHTSVYWYQQALGLGLQFLLWYDEGEERNRGNFPPRFSGRQFPNYSSELNVNALELEDSALYLCASSLGGVHSNQPQHFGDGTRLSIL.